Sequencing of this TCR beta chain was carried out in a study of regulatory T cells in long-lasting Graves disease. The study's findings and limits: Persistent Graves' patients possessed reduced TCR diversity relative to recently diagnosed ones.

Construction of TCR beta libraries relied on iRepertoire HTBI primers and on Arm-PCR targeting CDR3 regions. One entry per CDR3 protein, called by TCRdb with MiXCR from the multiplex PCR reads. The table includes hundreds of thousands of distinct CDR3 sequences, about a sixth detected once. This clonotype was counted ten times or more. Its antigen is still unknown. Time point defined: newly diagnosed GD, antithyroid drugs for less than 3 months. PBMCs were the source of the RNA used for TCR sequencing. The sample in question was peripheral blood mononuclear cells (PBMCs), obtained at new diagnosis, from a patient treated with antithyroid drugs. The TCR comes from a female donor with Graves disease.

The CDR3 sequence is CASSQDGRRNQPQHF. CDR3 DNA sequence: TGTGCCAGCAGCCAAGACGGGAGAAGAAATCAGCCCCAGCATTTT. The chain couples TRBV3-1 to TRBJ1-5; D gene unclear. Germline CDR1 LGHDT, CDR2 YNNKEL (reference sequence). There are 15 residues in the CDR3. V shed 0 bases and J shed 4 bases, with 10 bases lying between them.